A single sample gave rise to the 32 T cell receptor beta chains below, sequenced in a study of post-analysis software for immune sequencing data. Unique molecular identifiers featured in each of the TCR beta cDNA libraries. MiXCR, run by TCRdb on the PCR reads, gives a single entry per CDR3 protein. Of 450,000 to 700,000 distinct CDR3 sequences in the sample, around 47% are singletons; the top ten hold roughly 1.8%. The antigens of these receptors remain unknown. Study-wide results and limits: TRBV segments more frequent in patients than in controls numbered five and included TRBV5-6, TRBV5-1 and TRBV20-1.

Sequencing input: blood. The source is a girl aged 10-17 years with multiple sclerosis.

The rearrangement uses TRBV11-3 and TRBJ2-3; possible D gene TRBD1, 5 bases. The CDR3 consists of 15 residues. Germline loops: CDR1 SGHNT, CDR2 YENEEA. The ends were cut back, 5 bases at V and 2 bases at J, with 14 bases in the middle. Written as DNA, the CDR3 is TGTGCCAGCAGCCGCCTCTCAGGGTCCACAGATACGCAGTATTTT. Translated: CASSRLSGSTDTQYF.

The chain employs TRBV9 and TRBJ1-6; D perhaps matches TRBD1 (5 bases). Germline lookup yields CDR1 SGDLS and CDR2 YYNGEE. V shed 2 bases and J shed 2 bases, with 17 bases lying between them. The CDR3 spans 18 residues. DNA of the CDR3: TGTGCCAGCAGCGTGTGCGAACAGGACCCTCCCTATAATTCACCCCTCCACTTT. Translating it yields CASSVCEQDPPYNSPLHF. The full variable domain, rest sourced from reference TRBV9 and TRBJ1-6, is DSGVTQTPKHLITATGQRVTLRCSPRSGDLSVYWYQQSLDQGLQFLIQYYNGEERAKGNILERFSAQQFPDLHSELNLSSLELGDSALYFCASSVCEQDPPYNSPLHFGNGTRLTVT.

V usage is TRBV5-1 and J usage is TRBJ2-6, with D uncertain. The CDR3 has 14 residues. V was shortened by 4 bases and J by 2 bases, with 7 bases between the two germline ends. Germline V gives CDR1 SGHRS, CDR2 YFSETQ. The CDR3 nucleotides are TGCGCCAGCAGCCCCCTAGCTGGGGCCAACGTCCTGACTTTC. Its protein is CASSPLAGANVLTF.

Only a few counts were recorded for this clonotype. The chain combines TRBV5-1 with TRBJ2-1; 7 bases match TRBD2. The germline V gene has CDR1 SGHRS and CDR2 YFSETQ. V was pared by 5 bases and J by 8 bases, with 1 base of the junction left unmatched. This CDR3 is built from 11 residues. The CDR3 here is CASRGRDEQFF. The DNA of the CDR3 is TGCGCCAGCAGGGGGAGGGATGAGCAGTTCTTC.

The genes are TRBV3-1 and TRBJ1-5; D is uncertain. The CDR3 sequence is 15 residues long. Germline-derived CDR1 and CDR2 are LGHDT and YNNKEL (reference sequence). V dropped 0 bases and J dropped 7 bases, with 13 bases sitting between them. The CDR3 DNA follows: TGTGCCAGCAGCCAAGATCCGGGGTTAGGGCAGCCCCAGCATTTT. Translation gives CASSQDPGLGQPQHF. The complete variable domain, with remaining parts taken from reference TRBV3-1 and TRBJ1-5, reads DTAVSQTPKYLVTQMGNDKSIKCEQNLGHDTMYWYKQDSKKFLKIMFSYNNKELIINETVPNRFSPKSPDKAHLNLHINSLELGDSAVYFCASSQDPGLGQPQHFGDGTRLSIL.

This chain uses TRBV6-1 with TRBJ2-3; maybe TRBD2 (6 bases). This CDR3 comprises 15 residues. Per the germline V gene, CDR1 is MNHNS and CDR2 is SASEGT. Trimming took off 0 bases at V and 6 bases at J, with 13 bases between the two ends. The CDR3: CASSEASMGGDTQYF. In nucleotides, the CDR3 is TGTGCCAGCAGTGAAGCCTCAATGGGGGGTGATACGCAGTATTTT.

This clonotype was counted a few times. V and J are TRBV7-9 and TRBJ2-3; D possibly matches TRBD1 or TRBD2 (5 bases each). Trimming took off 5 bases at V and 5 bases at J, with 23 bases between the two ends. The V gene's germline CDR1 is SEHNR and CDR2 FQNEAQ (reference sequence). This CDR3 contains 17 residues. This CDR3 is CASSRGAASQRRDTQYF. In nucleotides, the CDR3 is TGTGCCAGCAGCCGAGGGGCGGCTAGTCAAAGAAGAGATACGCAGTATTTT.

V usage is TRBV12-3 or TRBV12-4 and J usage is TRBJ2-6; 8 bases map to TRBD1. After removal of 7 bases from V and 2 bases from J, the junction contained 10 bases not matched to a gene. The CDR3 runs to 17 residues. DNA for the CDR3: TGTGCCAGCACTCAAAGACAGGGGTTGACTGGGGCCAACGTCCTGACTTTC. It encodes CASTQRQGLTGANVLTF.

The chain uses TRBV5-1 and TRBJ2-7; 10 bases fit TRBD1. With 4 bases clipped from V and 12 bases from J, the junction kept 10 bases outside the gene matches. In germline, CDR1 is SGHRS, CDR2 YFSETQ. There are 13 residues in the CDR3. The CDR3 nucleotides are TGCGCCAGCAGCCACTTGGTGGGACAGGGGATGTACTTC. Residues: CASSHLVGQGMYF.

The rearrangement uses TRBV4-1 and TRBJ2-7; TRBD1 might be the D (5 bases). V was trimmed by 0 bases and J by 2 bases, leaving 11 bases between them. The germline CDR1 and CDR2 sequences are MGHRA and YSYEKL. The CDR3 has 15 amino acids. DNA for the CDR3: TGCGCCAGCAGCCAAGATTCAGGGAATCCCTACGAGCAGTACTTC. Amino acids: CASSQDSGNPYEQYF.

The chain links TRBV6-6 to TRBJ2-1; 10 nucleotides align to TRBD1. With the DNA end fitting TRBJ2-7 better, the J assignment may be wrong. CDR1 and CDR2 (germline): MNHNY, SVGAGI (reference sequence). The CDR3 sequence is 16 residues long. CDR3 loop: CASSYSVRQGAGEQYF. The CDR3 bases are TGTGCCAGCAGTTACTCGGTCCGACAGGGGGCGGGTGAGCAGTACTTC.

This clonotype was recorded a few times. The chain is built from TRBV20-1 and TRBJ1-1, with D uncertain. From germline, CDR1 is DFQATT and CDR2 SNEGSKA (reference sequence). V lost 1 base and J 5 bases, leaving 11 bases between the germline ends. This CDR3 spans 13 amino acids. The DNA of the CDR3 is TGCAGTGCTAGAGGGACCCAAAGTACTGAAGCTTTCTTT. It specifies CSARGTQSTEAFF.

This clonotype has only a few counts. V gene TRBV7-2 combines with J gene TRBJ1-1, with D uncertain. Germline V gene lookup returns CDR1 SGHTA and CDR2 FQGNSA. Trimming took off 5 bases at V and 5 bases at J, with 18 bases between the two ends. The CDR3 has 15 amino acids. CDR3 DNA sequence: TGTGCCAGCAGCCCCTCGTTAGGCGGAGCAACTGAAGCTTTCTTT. It yields the protein CASSPSLGGATEAFF.

This clonotype came up many times. The V and J genes are TRBV12-3 or TRBV12-4 and TRBJ2-1, with no clear D. V lost 6 bases and J 0 bases, leaving 3 bases between the germline ends. The CDR3 consists of 12 residues. CDR3 loop: CASSLSYNEQFF. The CDR3 region has the DNA TGTGCCAGCAGCCTCTCCTACAATGAGCAGTTCTTC.

This chain links TRBV10-3 with TRBJ2-3, with TRBD2 matching 10 bases. Germline V gene sequence: CDR1 ENHRY, CDR2 SYGVKD. The CDR3 consists of 17 residues. V shed 0 bases, J shed 3 bases, and the junction held 6 bases outside the gene matches. The CDR3 reads CAISESASGGDTDTQYF. CDR3 nucleotide sequence: TGTGCCATCAGTGAGTCGGCTAGCGGGGGAGATACAGATACGCAGTATTTT.

The V call is TRBV9, the J call TRBJ2-1, with D unresolved. Germline assignment: CDR1 SGDLS and CDR2 YYNGEE. CDR3 length equals 13 residues. Trimming took off 0 bases at V and 6 bases at J, with 7 bases between the two ends. CDR3 sequence (DNA): TGTGCCAGCAGCGTAGCCGGAAGCAATGAGCAGTTCTTC. Its protein is CASSVAGSNEQFF. Complete variable domain (other parts from reference TRBV9 and TRBJ2-1): DSGVTQTPKHLITATGQRVTLRCSPRSGDLSVYWYQQSLDQGLQFLIQYYNGEERAKGNILERFSAQQFPDLHSELNLSSLELGDSALYFCASSVAGSNEQFFGPGTRLTVL.

The V call is TRBV12-3 or TRBV12-4, the J call TRBJ2-1; 7 bases map to TRBD2. With 5 bases clipped from V and 5 bases from J, the junction kept 15 bases outside the gene matches. This CDR3 is 17 amino acids long. In DNA form, the CDR3 reads TGTGCCAGCAGTCTAGTAAACGGGAGGCGGGTTGACAATGAGCAGTTCTTC. Translated: CASSLVNGRRVDNEQFF.

V is TRBV12-3 or TRBV12-4 and J is TRBJ2-2; no clear D. The CDR3 contains 13 residues. Trimming stripped 6 bases from V and 1 base from J, with 6 bases between. The CDR3 nucleotides read TGTGCCAGCAGGCCTAAGAACACCGGGGAGCTGTTTTTT. Its translation is CASRPKNTGELFF.

The genes are TRBV6-5 and TRBJ2-7; a weak D match, TRBD2 (5 bases). CDR1 and CDR2 (germline): MNHEY, SVGAGI. The CDR3 consists of 13 residues. The V gene lost 6 bases and the J gene lost 3 bases, with 12 bases spanning the gap. The CDR3 bases are TGTGCCAGCAGACCCCCGGGATACTACGAGCAGTACTTC. Encoded protein: CASRPPGYYEQYF.

The J gene is TRBJ2-3, the V gene TRBV20-1; D might be TRBD1 or TRBD2, each matching 5 bases. The germline V gene encodes CDR1 DFQATT and CDR2 SNEGSKA (reference sequence). With 6 bases removed from V and 2 bases from J, the gap between germline ends came to 12 bases. The CDR3 covers 13 residues. The CDR3 DNA reads TGCAGTGCCCGGGACCCAACCACAGATACGCAGTATTTT. Translating it yields CSARDPTTDTQYF.

The chain combines TRBV13 with TRBJ2-5, with 7 bases aligning to TRBD2. The end of the DNA aligns better with TRBJ2-7, so the J call may be wrong. Germline V gene data show CDR1 as PRHDT and CDR2 as FYEKMQ (reference sequence). This CDR3 has 15 amino acids. This chain's CDR3 is CASSPPGGGRHEQYF. For the CDR3, the DNA is TGTGCCAGCAGCCCTCCGGGAGGCGGGAGACACGAGCAGTACTTC.

In this sample, this clonotype turned up a few times. The rearrangement links TRBV27 to TRBJ2-5; 12 bases agree with TRBD2. V shed 4 bases and J 3 bases; nucleotides not matched to a gene: 3. Looked up from germline, CDR1 is MNHEY and CDR2 is SMNVEV (reference sequence). The CDR3 has 15 amino acids. CDR3 DNA: TGTGCCAGCAGTTCGTGGACTAGCGGGGAAGAGACCCAGTACTTC. Its translation is CASSSWTSGEETQYF.

In this sample, this clonotype turned up a few times. The chain combines TRBV6-6 with TRBJ2-3, with D possibly being TRBD1 or TRBD2 (5 bases each). Deletions cut 3 bases from V and 3 bases from J, with 13 bases between. Germline CDR1 is MNHNY and CDR2 is SVGAGI (reference sequence). There are 15 residues in the CDR3. DNA for the CDR3: TGTGCCAGCAGTTATGGGGGTAGTGGTACAGATACGCAGTATTTT. Translating it yields CASSYGGSGTDTQYF.

The chain combines TRBV3-1 with TRBJ2-7; 10 nucleotides align to TRBD2. Germline trimming cut 1 base from V and 6 bases from J; bases unmatched to any gene: 6. The CDR3 runs to 15 residues. The V gene's germline CDR1 is LGHDT and CDR2 YNNKEL (reference sequence). The CDR3 DNA is TGTGCCAGCAGCCAAGGGCTAGCGGGAGTTTCCGAGCAGTACTTC. Translated: CASSQGLAGVSEQYF.

This clonotype was found a few times. The chain employs TRBV7-8 and TRBJ2-4; D remains ambiguous. Germline CDR1 and CDR2: SGHVS and FQNEAQ. V dropped 1 base and J dropped 2 bases, with 12 bases sitting between them. The CDR3 runs 16 residues. The CDR3 region has the DNA TGTGCCAGCAGCTTAGTAGCCGGGTTGACCAAAAACATTCAGTACTTC. Translating gives CASSLVAGLTKNIQYF.

The chain joins TRBV24-1 to TRBJ2-1; tentatively, D is TRBD2 (6 bases). The CDR3 length is 16 residues. Trimming pared 3 bases from V and 8 bases from J, leaving 19 bases between. Germline V lookup: CDR1 KGHDR, CDR2 SFDVKD. The CDR3 nucleotides are TGTGCCACCAGTGATCCCGGGACTGGGCTCGGGGATGAGCAGTTCTTC. It yields the protein CATSDPGTGLGDEQFF.

The DNA of the CDR3 is TGTGCCAGCAGCCAACTCGGGGGGAAGGCTGGCAATGAGCAGTTCTTC. Its translation is CASSQLGGKAGNEQFF. V and J are TRBV3-1 and TRBJ2-1; 7 positions agree with TRBD2. The V gene's germline CDR1 is LGHDT and CDR2 YNNKEL (reference sequence). This CDR3 spans 16 amino acids. Trimming at V came to 2 bases and at J to 6 bases, leaving 10 bases not matched to a gene.

This clonotype has more than one count but fewer than ten. The chain uses TRBV29-1 and TRBJ2-3; possible D gene TRBD1, 5 bases. Germline lookup yields CDR1 SQVTM and CDR2 ANQGSEA. This CDR3 is 12 amino acids long. Trimming cost V 4 bases and J 4 bases, with 9 bases left between them. Here the CDR3 reads CSVADSADTQYF. The CDR3 coding sequence is TGCAGCGTTGCAGACAGTGCAGATACGCAGTATTTT.

This sequence joins TRBV20-1 and TRBJ1-1, with D possibly being TRBD1 (6 bases). Germline loops: CDR1 DFQATT, CDR2 SNEGSKA (reference sequence). V was shortened by 2 bases and J by 4 bases, with 20 bases between the two germline ends. The CDR3 spans 16 residues. The CDR3 DNA is TGCAGTGCTAGATTCCGGGGGGGGGCGCGGAGCACTGAAGCTTTCTTT. Its protein is CSARFRGGARSTEAFF.

The chain uses TRBV5-1 and TRBJ2-3, with D maybe TRBD1 (5 bases). Germline V gives CDR1 SGHRS, CDR2 YFSETQ. The CDR3 has 15 amino acids. V lost 0 bases and J lost 2, with 10 bases in between. The CDR3, as DNA: TGCGCCAGCAGCTTGGCAGGGAAGATCACAGATACGCAGTATTTT. This gives the protein CASSLAGKITDTQYF.

The genes are TRBV6-1 and TRBJ2-1; D not resolved. V lost 4 bases and J lost 6, with 10 bases in between. Looked up from germline, CDR1 is MNHNS and CDR2 is SASEGT. This CDR3 has 13 residues. CDR3 nucleotide sequence: TGTGCCAGCAGTGCCATACGCGCCAATGAGCAGTTCTTC. Translating it yields CASSAIRANEQFF.

This clonotype was detected a few times. The chain couples TRBV5-1 to TRBJ2-3; D tentatively fits TRBD1 or TRBD2 (5 bases each). This CDR3 region has 15 residues. From germline, CDR1 is SGHRS and CDR2 YFSETQ. Trimming pared 7 bases from V and 2 bases from J, leaving 17 bases between. CDR3 DNA sequence: TGCGCCAGCCTCTGGGCCCCCGGGGCCACAGATACGCAGTATTTT. Translating gives CASLWAPGATDTQYF.